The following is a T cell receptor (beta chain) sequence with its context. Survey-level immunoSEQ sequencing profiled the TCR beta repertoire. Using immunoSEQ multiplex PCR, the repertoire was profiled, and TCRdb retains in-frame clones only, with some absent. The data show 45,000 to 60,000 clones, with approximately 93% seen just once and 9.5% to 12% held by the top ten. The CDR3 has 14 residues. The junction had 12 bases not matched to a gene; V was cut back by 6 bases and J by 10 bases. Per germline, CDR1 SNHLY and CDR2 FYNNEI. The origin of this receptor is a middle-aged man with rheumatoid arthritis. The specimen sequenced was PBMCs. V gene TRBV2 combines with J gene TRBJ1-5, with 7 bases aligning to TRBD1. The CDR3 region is CASRAQGSTGPQHF. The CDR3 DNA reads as TGTGCCAGCAGGGCACAGGGGTCCACGGGACCCCAGCATTTT. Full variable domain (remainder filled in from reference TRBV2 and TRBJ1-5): EPEVTQTPSHQVTQMGQEVILRCVPISNHLYFYWYRQILGQKVEFLVSFYNNEISEKSEIFDDQFSVERPDGSNFTLKIRSTKLEDSAMYFCASRAQGSTGPQHFGDGTRLSIL.